The text below deals with one TCR beta chain. CDR1 is ENHRY, CDR2 SYGVKD, per germline. Germline trimming cut 0 bases from V and 3 bases from J; bases unmatched to any gene: 10. CDR3 length equals 17 residues. The data derive from a study of blood T cell repertoires in COVID-19. Study-wide context: Samples representing acute and convalescent COVID-19 were sourced from the United States, Italy and Spain. PBMCs, B-cell-depleted T cells, or T cells were the source of the cDNA or gDNA that made up the material.

Followed over time, Seattle patients had been enrolled while infection was active. Original processing notes: The authors estimated nucleated cell counts from reference gene primer amplification. Clones were read by immunoSEQ multiplex PCR, and TCRdb kept only the in-frame ones, dropping some. V, J and clone size are taken as reported in that table, and D and trimming were inferred from the DNA itself. The sample includes 250,000 to 350,000 clones, about 88% seen only once; the top ten take more than 1.1%. The chain carries TRBV10-3 and TRBJ1-2; 7 nucleotides line up with TRBD1. The clonotype comes from a human donor with COVID-19, enrolled during active disease. The donor label of this sample is uncertain. The sequenced sample was peripheral blood. CDR3 in DNA: TGTGCCATCAGTGAGTCACAAAGGGGCAGGGGGGACTATGGCTACACCTTC. It is translated as CAISESQRGRGDYGYTF.